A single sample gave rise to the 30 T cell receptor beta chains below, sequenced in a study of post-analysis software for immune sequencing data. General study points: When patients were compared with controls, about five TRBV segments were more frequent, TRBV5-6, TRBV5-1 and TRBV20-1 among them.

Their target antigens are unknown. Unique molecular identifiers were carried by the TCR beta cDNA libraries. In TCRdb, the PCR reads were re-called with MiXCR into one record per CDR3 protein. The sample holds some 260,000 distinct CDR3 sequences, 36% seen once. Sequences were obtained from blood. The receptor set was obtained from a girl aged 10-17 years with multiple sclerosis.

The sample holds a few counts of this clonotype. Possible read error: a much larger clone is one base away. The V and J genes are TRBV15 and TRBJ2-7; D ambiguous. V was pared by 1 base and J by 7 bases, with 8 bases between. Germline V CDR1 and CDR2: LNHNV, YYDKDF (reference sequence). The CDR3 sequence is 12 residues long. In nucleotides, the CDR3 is TGTGCCACCAGCAGAGTGGCTGAAGAGCAGTACTTC. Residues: CATSRVAEEQYF.

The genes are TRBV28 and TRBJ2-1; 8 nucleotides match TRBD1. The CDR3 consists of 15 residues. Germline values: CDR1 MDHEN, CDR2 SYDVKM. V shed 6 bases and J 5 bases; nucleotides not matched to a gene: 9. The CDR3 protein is CASSLDRGFDNEQFF. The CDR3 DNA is TGTGCCAGCAGCCTCGACAGGGGCTTCGACAATGAGCAGTTCTTC. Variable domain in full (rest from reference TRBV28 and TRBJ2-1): DVKVTQSSRYLVKRTGEKVFLECVQDMDHENMFWYRQDPGLGLRLIYFSYDVKMKEKGDIPEGYSVSREKKERFSLILESASTNQTSMYLCASSLDRGFDNEQFFGPGTRLTVL.

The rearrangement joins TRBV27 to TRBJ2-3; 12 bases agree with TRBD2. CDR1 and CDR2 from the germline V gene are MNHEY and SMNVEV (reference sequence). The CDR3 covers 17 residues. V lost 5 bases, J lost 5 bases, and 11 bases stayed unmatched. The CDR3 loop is CASSRLAGGPSEDTQYF. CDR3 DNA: TGTGCCAGCAGTCGTCTAGCGGGAGGGCCCTCCGAAGATACGCAGTATTTT.

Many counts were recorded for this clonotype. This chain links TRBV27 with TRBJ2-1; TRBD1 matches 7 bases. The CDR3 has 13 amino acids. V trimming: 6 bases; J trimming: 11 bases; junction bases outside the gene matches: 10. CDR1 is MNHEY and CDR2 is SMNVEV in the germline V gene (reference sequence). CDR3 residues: CASRVTQGLQQFF. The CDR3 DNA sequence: TGTGCCAGCAGGGTCACACAGGGGCTGCAGCAGTTCTTC.

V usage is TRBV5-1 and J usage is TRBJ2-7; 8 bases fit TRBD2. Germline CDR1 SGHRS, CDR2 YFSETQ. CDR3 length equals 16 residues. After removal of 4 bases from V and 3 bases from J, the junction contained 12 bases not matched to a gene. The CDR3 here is CASSRIEASGLYEQYF. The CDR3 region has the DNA TGCGCCAGCAGCCGTATCGAGGCTAGCGGGCTCTACGAGCAGTACTTC.

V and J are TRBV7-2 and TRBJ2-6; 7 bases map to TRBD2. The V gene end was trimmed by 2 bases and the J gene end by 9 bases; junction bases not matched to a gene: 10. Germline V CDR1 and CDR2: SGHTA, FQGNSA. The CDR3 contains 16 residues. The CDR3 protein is CASSLSRTSPLNVLTF. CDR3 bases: TGTGCCAGCAGCTTATCGCGGACTAGTCCCCTCAACGTCCTGACTTTC.

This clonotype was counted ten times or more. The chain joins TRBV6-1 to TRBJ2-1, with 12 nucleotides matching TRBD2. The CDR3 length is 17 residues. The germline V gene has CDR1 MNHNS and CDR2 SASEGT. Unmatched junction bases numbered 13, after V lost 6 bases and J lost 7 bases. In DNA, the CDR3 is TGTGCCAGCAGACGCCCCTCTAGCGGGGGGGCCGGGAATGAGCAGTTCTTC. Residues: CASRRPSSGGAGNEQFF.

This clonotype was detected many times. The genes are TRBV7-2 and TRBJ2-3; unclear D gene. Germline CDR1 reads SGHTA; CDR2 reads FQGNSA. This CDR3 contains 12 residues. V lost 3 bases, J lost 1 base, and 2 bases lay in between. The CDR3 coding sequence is TGTGCCAGCAGCTTCCGCACAGATACGCAGTATTTT. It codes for CASSFRTDTQYF.

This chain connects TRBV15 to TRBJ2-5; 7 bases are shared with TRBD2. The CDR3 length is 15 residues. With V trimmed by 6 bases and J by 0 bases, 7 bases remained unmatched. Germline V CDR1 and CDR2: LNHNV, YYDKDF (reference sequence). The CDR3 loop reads CATSGGGVYQETQYF. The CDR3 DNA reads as TGTGCCACCAGTGGGGGGGGAGTCTACCAAGAGACCCAGTACTTC.

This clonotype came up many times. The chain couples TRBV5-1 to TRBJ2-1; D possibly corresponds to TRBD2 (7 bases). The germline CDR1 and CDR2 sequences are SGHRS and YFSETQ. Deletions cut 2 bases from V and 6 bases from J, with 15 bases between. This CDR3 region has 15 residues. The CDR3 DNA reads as TGCGCCAGCAGCTTAACGGGGGGCTCAATCAATGAGCAGTTCTTC. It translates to CASSLTGGSINEQFF.

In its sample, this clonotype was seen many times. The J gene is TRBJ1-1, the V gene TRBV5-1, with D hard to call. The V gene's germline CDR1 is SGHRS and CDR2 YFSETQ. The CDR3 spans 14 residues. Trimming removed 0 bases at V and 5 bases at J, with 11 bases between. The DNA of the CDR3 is TGCGCCAGCAGCTTGGCCTTATCGGGGACTGAAGCTTTCTTT. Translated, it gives CASSLALSGTEAFF.

The CDR3 bases are TGCAGTGCTAGCCAGGGAGTAGCCTACGAGCAGTACTTC. Its protein is CSASQGVAYEQYF. The rearrangement joins TRBV20-1 to TRBJ2-7, with D perhaps assigned TRBD1 or TRBD2 (5 bases each). Trimming took off 3 bases at V and 2 bases at J, with 11 bases between the two ends. CDR3 size: 13 residues. Germline loops: CDR1 DFQATT, CDR2 SNEGSKA (reference sequence).

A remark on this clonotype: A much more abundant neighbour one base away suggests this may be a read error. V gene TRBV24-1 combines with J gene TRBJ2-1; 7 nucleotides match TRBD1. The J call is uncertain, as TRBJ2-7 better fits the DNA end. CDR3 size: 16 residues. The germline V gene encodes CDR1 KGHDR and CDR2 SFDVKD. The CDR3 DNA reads TGTGCCACCAGTGACCCAGACAGGGCCTCCTACAATGAGCAGTACTTC. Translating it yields CATSDPDRASYNEQYF.

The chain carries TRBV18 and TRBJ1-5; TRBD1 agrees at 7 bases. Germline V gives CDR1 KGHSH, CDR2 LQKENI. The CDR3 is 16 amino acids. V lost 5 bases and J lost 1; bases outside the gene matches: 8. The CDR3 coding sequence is TGTGCCAGCTCAGCCAGACAGGGTAGGAGCAATCAGCCCCAGCATTTT. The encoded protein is CASSARQGRSNQPQHF.

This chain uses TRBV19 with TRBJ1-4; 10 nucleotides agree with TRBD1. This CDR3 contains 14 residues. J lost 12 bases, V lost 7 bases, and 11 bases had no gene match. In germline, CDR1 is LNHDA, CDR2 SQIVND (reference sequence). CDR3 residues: CASTLDRGGEELFF. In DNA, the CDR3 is TGTGCCAGTACCCTGGACAGGGGGGGAGAAGAACTGTTTTTT.

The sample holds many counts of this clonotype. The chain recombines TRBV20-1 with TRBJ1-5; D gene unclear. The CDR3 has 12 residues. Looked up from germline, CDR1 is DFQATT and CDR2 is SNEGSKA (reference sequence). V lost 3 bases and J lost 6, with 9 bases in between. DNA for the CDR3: TGCAGTGCTAGGGAAGCAAGTCAGCCCCAGCATTTT. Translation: CSAREASQPQHF.

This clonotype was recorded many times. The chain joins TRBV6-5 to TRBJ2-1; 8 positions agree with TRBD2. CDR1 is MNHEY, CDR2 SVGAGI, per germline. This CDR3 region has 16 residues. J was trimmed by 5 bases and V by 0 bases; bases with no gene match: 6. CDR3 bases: TGTGCCAGCAGTTACTCGTCGCTAGCGGGCCACAATGAGCAGTTCTTC. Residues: CASSYSSLAGHNEQFF.

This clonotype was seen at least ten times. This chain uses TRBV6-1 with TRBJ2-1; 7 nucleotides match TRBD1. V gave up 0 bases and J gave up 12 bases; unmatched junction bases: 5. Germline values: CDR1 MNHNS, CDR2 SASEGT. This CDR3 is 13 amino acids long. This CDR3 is CASSEARGQSQFF. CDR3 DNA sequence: TGTGCCAGCAGTGAAGCCAGGGGACAGTCGCAGTTCTTC.

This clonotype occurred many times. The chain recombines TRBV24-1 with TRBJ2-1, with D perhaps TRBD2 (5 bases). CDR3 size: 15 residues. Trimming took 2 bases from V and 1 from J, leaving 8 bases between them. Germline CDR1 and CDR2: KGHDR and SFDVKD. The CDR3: CATSDSWTSYNEQFF. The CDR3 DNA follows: TGTGCCACCAGTGATTCCTGGACTTCCTACAATGAGCAGTTCTTC.

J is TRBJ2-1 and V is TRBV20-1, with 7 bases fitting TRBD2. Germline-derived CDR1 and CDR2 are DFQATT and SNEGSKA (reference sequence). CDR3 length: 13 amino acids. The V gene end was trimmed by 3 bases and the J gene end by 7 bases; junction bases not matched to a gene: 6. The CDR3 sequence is CSARSAGSNEQFF. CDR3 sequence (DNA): TGCAGTGCTAGGTCAGCGGGAAGTAATGAGCAGTTCTTC.

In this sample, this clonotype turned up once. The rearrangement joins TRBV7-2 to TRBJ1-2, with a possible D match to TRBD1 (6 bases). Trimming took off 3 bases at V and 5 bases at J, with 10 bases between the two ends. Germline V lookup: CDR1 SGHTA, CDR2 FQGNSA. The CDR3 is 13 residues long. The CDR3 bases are TGTGCCAGCAGCTTTGACAGGAGTTATGGCTACACCTTC. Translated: CASSFDRSYGYTF.

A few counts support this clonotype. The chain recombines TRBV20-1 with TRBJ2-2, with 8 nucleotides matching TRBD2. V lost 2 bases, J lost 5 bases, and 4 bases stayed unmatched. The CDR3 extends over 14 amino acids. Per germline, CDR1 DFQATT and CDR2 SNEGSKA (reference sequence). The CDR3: CSARPAGVTGELFF. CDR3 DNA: TGCAGTGCTAGACCAGCGGGAGTTACCGGGGAGCTGTTTTTT.

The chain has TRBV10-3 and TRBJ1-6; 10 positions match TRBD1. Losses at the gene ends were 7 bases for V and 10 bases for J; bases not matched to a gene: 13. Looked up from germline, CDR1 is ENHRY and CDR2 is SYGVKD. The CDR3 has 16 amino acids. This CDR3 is CAITMEPGQGTSPLHF. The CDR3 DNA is TGTGCCATCACCATGGAACCGGGACAGGGGACGTCACCCCTCCACTTT.

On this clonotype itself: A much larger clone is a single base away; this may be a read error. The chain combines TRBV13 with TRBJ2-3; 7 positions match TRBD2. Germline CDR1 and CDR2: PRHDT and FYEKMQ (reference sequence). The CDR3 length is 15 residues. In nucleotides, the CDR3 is TGTGCCAGCAGCCTCCGGGCGGGAGAGCGGAATACGCGGTATTTT. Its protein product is CASSLRAGERNTRYF.

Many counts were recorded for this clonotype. The CDR3 DNA is TGTGCCAGCAGTCGGGACAGGGGGCCCGCAGATACGCAGTATTTT. Amino acids: CASSRDRGPADTQYF. This rearrangement joins TRBV12-3 or TRBV12-4 to TRBJ2-3; TRBD1 matches 12 bases. Trimming cost V 5 bases and J 4 bases; bases outside gene matches: 4. This CDR3 has 15 residues.

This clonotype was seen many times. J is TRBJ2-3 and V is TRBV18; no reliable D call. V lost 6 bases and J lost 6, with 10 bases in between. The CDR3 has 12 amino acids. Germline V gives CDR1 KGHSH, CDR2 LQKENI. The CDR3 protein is CASSEEPDTQYF. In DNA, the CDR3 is TGTGCCAGCTCCGAGGAGCCCGATACGCAGTATTTT.

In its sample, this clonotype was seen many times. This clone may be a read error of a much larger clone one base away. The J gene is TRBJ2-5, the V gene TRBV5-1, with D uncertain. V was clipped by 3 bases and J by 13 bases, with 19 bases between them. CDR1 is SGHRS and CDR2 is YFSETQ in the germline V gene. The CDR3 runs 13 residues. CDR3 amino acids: CASSSNELGWWYF. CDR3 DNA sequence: TGCGCCAGCAGCTCAAACGAGCTCGGATGGTGGTACTTC.

The CDR3 protein is CASSWGSAYEQYF. The DNA for the CDR3 is TGTGCCAGCAGCTGGGGGTCCGCCTACGAGCAGTACTTC. The chain joins TRBV7-9 to TRBJ2-7; D assignment may be TRBD1 or TRBD2 (5 bases each). Germline V CDR1 and CDR2: SEHNR, FQNEAQ (reference sequence). The V and J ends lost 4 bases and 2 bases respectively, with 9 bases between them. The CDR3 is 13 residues long.

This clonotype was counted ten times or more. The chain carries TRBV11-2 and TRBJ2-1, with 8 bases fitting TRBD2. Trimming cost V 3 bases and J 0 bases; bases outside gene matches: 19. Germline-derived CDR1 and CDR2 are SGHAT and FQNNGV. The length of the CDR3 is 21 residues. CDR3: CASSFSAPVAGKRSSYNEQFF. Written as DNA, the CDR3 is TGTGCCAGCAGCTTTTCTGCCCCGGTAGCGGGAAAAAGGAGCTCCTACAATGAGCAGTTCTTC.

The CDR3 sequence: CASSSQGLGFVQYF. The CDR3 region has the DNA TGTGCCAGCAGTTCCCAGGGGCTTGGGTTCGTGCAGTACTTC. The chain combines TRBV12-3 or TRBV12-4 with TRBJ2-5; tentative D call: TRBD1 (6 bases). Trimming pared 4 bases from V and 11 bases from J, leaving 20 bases between. The CDR3 is 14 amino acids.